The table lists the clone carrying this TCR beta chain with many counts. Using its own MiXCR run on the 5' RACE reads, TCRdb lists one record per CDR3 protein. The sample has some 44,000 distinct CDR3 sequences, approximately 22% seen once. Looked up from germline, CDR1 is MDHEN and CDR2 is SYDVKM. V gave up 4 bases and J gave up 2 bases, with 9 bases separating them. The CDR3 has 15 residues. Cells sorted as Tregs were CD4+, CD25+ and CD127-/low. The chain links TRBV28 to TRBJ2-6; possible D gene TRBD1, 6 bases. Specimen: Tregs sorted from blood. The source of this sequence is a female donor with breast cancer. This chain's CDR3 is CASSSTGTGANVLTF. DNA of the CDR3: TGTGCCAGCAGTTCCACAGGGACTGGGGCCAACGTCCTGACTTTC.